The 2 T cell receptor beta chains reported below all come from one sample, sequenced in a study of cytomegalovirus exposure and HLA in healthy donors. PCR involved 60 Vbeta and 13 Jbeta primers. Here immunoSEQ multiplex PCR was the method, and the copy in TCRdb shows in-frame clones only, minus some. The data contain 100,000 to 120,000 clones, 80% of them seen just once; the ten biggest clones take up 2.5% to 3%. Input material: PBMCs. Every receptor here comes from a woman in her sixties in good health and CMV-seropositive.

This sequence joins TRBV4-2 and TRBJ2-1, with 8 bases lining up with TRBD2. The V and J ends lost 0 bases and 8 bases, in that order; junction bases with no gene match: 3. The CDR3 is made up of 14 amino acids. Germline CDR1 reads LGHNA; CDR2 reads YNFKEQ. The CDR3 region has the DNA TGTGCCAGCAGCCAAGAGCGGGAGGCCGATGAGCAGTTCTTC. Residues: CASSQEREADEQFF.

Only a few counts were recorded for this clone. The chain carries TRBV28 and TRBJ2-7; no clear D gene. Trimming removed 6 bases from V and 4 bases from J, with 10 bases in between. Germline assignment: CDR1 MDHEN and CDR2 SYDVKM. The CDR3 has 12 residues. CDR3 in DNA: TGTGCCAGCAGCCTCGACTCGTACGAGCAGTACTTC. Amino acids: CASSLDSYEQYF.